A single sample is the source of the 23 T cell receptor beta chains below, sequenced in a study of T cell responses to AZD1222 COVID-19 vaccine. This table comes from immunoSEQ multiplex PCR, and its TCRdb copy is limited to in-frame clones, with some not included. The sample consists of about 270,000 clones, approximately 94% of them appearing once. The specimen comprised peripheral blood, sampled 28 days after the second AZD1222 dose. These receptors all come from an adult who received the AZD1222 COVID-19 vaccine.

This chain connects TRBV6-1 to TRBJ2-1; perhaps TRBD2 as D (5 bases). This CDR3 has 16 amino acids. V was cut by 2 bases and J by 1 base, with 12 bases left in between. CDR1 and CDR2 (germline): MNHNS, SASEGT. The CDR3 DNA reads TGTGCCAGCAGTGAACTCGGCGGGCGTTCCTACAATGAGCAGTTCTTC. Translating it yields CASSELGGRSYNEQFF.

The chain has TRBV4-3 and TRBJ2-7; tentatively, D is TRBD2 (5 bases). The germline V gene has CDR1 LGHNA and CDR2 YSLEER. V shed 4 bases and J shed 0 bases, with 16 bases lying between them. The CDR3 contains 16 residues. CDR3 sequence (DNA): TGCGCCAGCAGCCCCCGTTTGTGGGAGCTCTCCTACGAGCAGTACTTC. Translated: CASSPRLWELSYEQYF.

Remarks on this clone: Relative to the germline gene, one junction end is altered; a read error may explain this. This chain uses TRBV15 with TRBJ1-3, with D perhaps matching TRBD1 (5 bases). Germline V lookup: CDR1 LNHNV, CDR2 YYDKDF (reference sequence). CDR3 length equals 12 residues. CDR3 region: CATSRFRDYPSF. The DNA for the CDR3 is TGTGCCACCAGCAGATTCCGGGACTACCCGTCTTTT.

The gene calls are TRBV18 and TRBJ2-1; 10 bases map to TRBD2. Germline V lookup: CDR1 KGHSH, CDR2 LQKENI. V lost 4 bases, J lost 5 bases, and 17 bases stayed unmatched. The CDR3 has 19 residues. The chain's CDR3 is CASSRNPFLASGSNNEQFF. In DNA form, the CDR3 reads TGTGCCAGCTCACGTAATCCTTTCTTGGCTAGCGGGAGCAACAATGAGCAGTTCTTC.

CDR3 coding DNA: TGTGCCAGCAGTGGACAGCCAAGGAACACTGAAGCTTTCTTT. It specifies CASSGQPRNTEAFF. The J gene is TRBJ1-1, the V gene TRBV28, with D possibly matching TRBD1 (6 bases). This CDR3 is 14 amino acids long. Germline CDR1 is MDHEN and CDR2 is SYDVKM. Trimming left V 5 bases short and J 1 base short, with 11 bases between.

This rearrangement joins TRBV28 to TRBJ1-2; D call uncertain. V lost 2 bases, J lost 4 bases, and 8 bases lay in between. Germline V gene sequence: CDR1 MDHEN, CDR2 SYDVKM. This CDR3 region has 13 residues. CDR3 residues: CASSLADLYGYTF. In DNA form, the CDR3 reads TGTGCCAGCAGTTTAGCGGACCTCTATGGCTACACCTTC.

The chain links TRBV19 to TRBJ1-4, with D tentatively TRBD1 (5 bases). V was shortened by 5 bases and J by 0 bases, with 19 bases between the two germline ends. Germline V gene data show CDR1 as LNHDA and CDR2 as SQIVND (reference sequence). The CDR3 runs to 18 residues. In DNA form, the CDR3 reads TGTGCCAGTAGTGGGGCAGTTTCCAGTACCTCAACTAATGAAAAACTGTTTTTT. Amino acid sequence: CASSGAVSSTSTNEKLFF.

V is TRBV20-1 and J is TRBJ1-2; D unresolved. V dropped 7 bases and J dropped 6 bases, with 12 bases sitting between them. From germline, CDR1 is DFQATT and CDR2 SNEGSKA (reference sequence). The CDR3 has 11 amino acids. The CDR3 sequence: CSVRPSHGYTF. CDR3 bases: TGCAGTGTTCGACCTTCACATGGCTACACCTTC.

The V call is TRBV28, the J call TRBJ1-4, with 8 nucleotides matching TRBD1. The CDR3 is 14 residues long. Germline V gives CDR1 MDHEN, CDR2 SYDVKM. V lost 2 bases, J lost 9 bases, and 5 bases stayed unmatched. This CDR3 reads CASSLGQGAKKLFF. The CDR3 DNA follows: TGTGCCAGCAGTTTAGGGCAGGGGGCGAAAAAACTGTTTTTT.

As DNA, the CDR3 is TGTGCCAGCAGCAAAAGGCCGAGATTAGGACAGGGAAAAGGGGAGCTGTTTTTT. It specifies CASSKRPRLGQGKGELFF. The J gene is TRBJ2-2, the V gene TRBV21-1; the D call of TRBD1 is as the table states it, not checked on the DNA. TRBV21-1 is a recognized pseudogene. The CDR3 length is 18 residues.

The chain combines TRBV3-1 (or the pseudogene TRBV3-2) with TRBJ2-1, with D possibly TRBD2 on 6 matching bases. V gave up 1 base and J gave up 5 bases, with 9 bases separating them. CDR3 length: 14 amino acids. The germline CDR1 and CDR2 sequences are LGHDT and YNNKEL (reference sequence). The CDR3 bases are TGTGCCAGCAGCCAAGGCGGGGTGAACAATGAGCAGTTCTTC. It codes for CASSQGGVNNEQFF.

This rearrangement joins TRBV19 to TRBJ1-2; D unresolved. V lost 6 bases, J lost 4 bases, and 18 bases lay in between. The CDR3 runs 15 residues. The germline CDR1 and CDR2 sequences are LNHDA and SQIVND (reference sequence). Written as DNA, the CDR3 is TGTGCCAGTAGGACGGGAGGAGGGTCGAGCTATGGCTACACCTTC. Translated, it gives CASRTGGGSSYGYTF.

This chain links TRBV19 with TRBJ2-2; D is perhaps TRBD1 (5 bases). Germline values: CDR1 LNHDA, CDR2 SQIVND (reference sequence). V was cut by 5 bases and J by 2 bases, with 12 bases left in between. This CDR3 spans 15 amino acids. The CDR3 protein is CASSRWQGNTGELFF. In DNA, the CDR3 is TGTGCCAGTAGTCGTTGGCAGGGTAACACCGGGGAGCTGTTTTTT.

The J gene is TRBJ1-3, the V gene TRBV18, with a tentative D call TRBD1 (6 bases). Germline lookup yields CDR1 KGHSH and CDR2 LQKENI. This CDR3 has 15 amino acids. V shed 5 bases and J shed 3 bases, with 14 bases lying between them. CDR3 DNA: TGTGCCAGCTCAGTGGCAGGGGCCTTTGGAAACACCATATATTTT. It translates to CASSVAGAFGNTIYF.

The chain recombines TRBV6-5 with TRBJ1-5, with TRBD1 identical over 7 bases. The CDR3 sequence is 14 residues long. Germline assignment: CDR1 MNHEY and CDR2 SVGAGI. The V segment lost 1 base and the J segment 8 bases; nucleotides outside the gene matches: 5. CDR3 in DNA: TGTGCCAGCAGTTACTTTCGCAGGGGGAAGCCCCAGCATTTT. Translated, it gives CASSYFRRGKPQHF.

V and J are TRBV19 and TRBJ1-2; 8 bases line up with TRBD1. J lost 2 bases, V lost 6 bases, and 2 bases had no gene match. CDR3 size: 13 residues. Looked up from germline, CDR1 is LNHDA and CDR2 is SQIVND (reference sequence). CDR3 region: CASSRQGNYGYTF. The DNA for the CDR3 is TGTGCCAGTAGCCGACAGGGGAACTATGGCTACACCTTC.

The rearrangement uses TRBV7-8 and TRBJ1-1; D is uncertain. V was shortened by 1 base and J by 5 bases, with 11 bases between the two germline ends. Germline loops: CDR1 SGHVS, CDR2 FQNEAQ. CDR3 size: 14 residues. CDR3 sequence reads: CASSLVSASTEAFF. The CDR3, as DNA: TGTGCCAGCAGCTTAGTTTCAGCTTCTACTGAAGCTTTCTTT.

This clone was recorded only once. J is TRBJ2-7 and V is TRBV28; TRBD2 aligns across 7 bases. Germline lookup yields CDR1 MDHEN and CDR2 SYDVKM. The junction had 10 bases not matched to a gene; V was cut back by 6 bases and J by 2 bases. The CDR3 runs 15 residues. This CDR3 is CASRSDSGQTYEQYF. CDR3 in DNA: TGTGCCAGCAGATCCGATAGCGGGCAAACCTACGAGCAGTACTTC. The full variable domain, completed using reference TRBV28 and TRBJ2-7, is DVKVTQSSRYLVKRTGEKVFLECVQDMDHENMFWYRQDPGLGLRLIYFSYDVKMKEKGDIPEGYSVSREKKERFSLILESASTNQTSMYLCASRSDSGQTYEQYFGPGTRLTVT.

The chain links TRBV5-3 to TRBJ2-7; D gene unclear. TRBV5-3 is recorded as an ORF, its role being uncertain. The CDR3 is 11 amino acids. Between the trimmed V and J ends, which lost 1 base and 2 bases, there was a span of 1 base. CDR3 nucleotide sequence: TGTGCCAGAAGCTTGACCTACGAGCAGTACTTC. Translation gives CARSLTYEQYF.

V gene TRBV6-5 combines with J gene TRBJ1-1; no reliable D call. The CDR3 is 12 amino acids. Germline assignment: CDR1 MNHEY and CDR2 SVGAGI. Deletions cut 2 bases from V and 3 bases from J, with 4 bases between. This CDR3 reads CASSYGDTEAFF. In DNA form, the CDR3 reads TGTGCCAGCAGTTACGGGGACACTGAAGCTTTCTTT.

The V and J genes are TRBV18 and TRBJ1-5; TRBD1 matches at 7 bases. Germline assignment: CDR1 KGHSH and CDR2 LQKENI. This CDR3 is built from 14 residues. V was clipped by 3 bases and J by 6 bases; unmatched bases: 5. CDR3 in DNA: TGTGCCAGCTCACCTCAGGGGGAGGCTCAGCCCCAGCATTTT. Amino acids: CASSPQGEAQPQHF.

This chain joins TRBV24-1 and TRBJ1-3; 7 bases line up with TRBD1. Germline-derived CDR1 and CDR2 are KGHDR and SFDVKD. J was trimmed by 4 bases and V by 3 bases; bases with no gene match: 8. The CDR3 consists of 16 residues. This chain's CDR3 is CATSDARDSFGNTIYF. Written as DNA, the CDR3 is TGTGCCACCAGTGATGCCCGGGACAGCTTCGGAAACACCATATATTTT.

The chain has TRBV2 and TRBJ1-5; the D is unclear. The CDR3 is 15 amino acids. Trimming removed 3 bases from V and 6 bases from J, with 15 bases in between. From germline, CDR1 is SNHLY and CDR2 FYNNEI. The CDR3 here is CASSDKTRRTQPQHF. The CDR3 nucleotides are TGTGCCAGCAGTGATAAAACCAGGCGGACTCAGCCCCAGCATTTT.